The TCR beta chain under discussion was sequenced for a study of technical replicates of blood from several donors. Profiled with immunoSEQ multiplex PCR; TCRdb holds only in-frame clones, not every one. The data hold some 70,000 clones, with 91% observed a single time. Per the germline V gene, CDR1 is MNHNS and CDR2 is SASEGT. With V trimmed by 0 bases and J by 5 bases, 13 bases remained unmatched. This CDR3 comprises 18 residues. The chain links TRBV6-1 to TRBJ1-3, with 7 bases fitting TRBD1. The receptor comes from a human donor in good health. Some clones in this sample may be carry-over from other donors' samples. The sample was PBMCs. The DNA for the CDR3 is TGTGCCAGCAGTGAAGCGGGGTTCGGACAGGTCAGGAGAAACACCATATATTTT. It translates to CASSEAGFGQVRRNTIYF.